The 11 T cell receptor beta chains in this list originate from one sample, sequenced in a study of T cells in Graves' hyperthyroidism and ophthalmopathy. From RNA transcripts, TCR beta CDR3 regions were amplified. HTBI primers were used for first-round RT-PCR of the TCR CDR3. TCRdb reprocessed the multiplex PCR reads with MiXCR, giving one entry per CDR3 protein. The data hold about 560,000 distinct CDR3 sequences, with 12% to 15% observed a single time. The specimen was blood. Every receptor here comes from a woman aged 35 to 49 with Graves' hyperthyroidism.

The J gene is TRBJ2-7, the V gene TRBV12-3 or TRBV12-4, with 7 bases fitting TRBD1. J lost 2 bases, V lost 5 bases, and 3 bases had no gene match. CDR3 length: 13 amino acids. The CDR3 nucleotides read TGTGCCAGCAGTCGTGGACAGGCCTACGAGCAGTACTTC. Translating gives CASSRGQAYEQYF.

In this sample, this clonotype turned up a few times. The rearrangement joins TRBV12-3 or TRBV12-4 to TRBJ1-5, with D unresolved. Trimming removed 5 bases at V and 0 bases at J, with 17 bases between. CDR3 length equals 17 residues. The CDR3 DNA reads as TGTGCCAGCAGTCTTCTCTCCGGACCCTATAGCAATCAGCCCCAGCATTTT. As protein: CASSLLSGPYSNQPQHF.

There are many counts of this clonotype. This chain connects TRBV11-3 to TRBJ2-1, with TRBD2 matching 7 bases. Germline V lookup: CDR1 SGHNT, CDR2 YENEEA. CDR3 size: 16 residues. V was clipped by 1 base and J by 0 bases; unmatched bases: 3. CDR3 loop: CASSLVWDYSYNEQFF. CDR3 in DNA: TGTGCCAGCAGCTTAGTTTGGGACTACTCCTACAATGAGCAGTTCTTC.

This clonotype has only a few counts. The chain uses TRBV30 and TRBJ2-3; TRBD2 matches at 9 bases. The CDR3 is made up of 14 amino acids. Germline-derived CDR1 and CDR2 are GTSNPN and SVGIG (reference sequence). The V segment lost 0 bases and the J segment 11 bases; nucleotides outside the gene matches: 9. In nucleotides, the CDR3 is TGTGCCTGGAGTGTCTTAGCGGGAGAGGAAGGGCAGTATTTT. Its translation is CAWSVLAGEEGQYF.

The chain uses TRBV20-1 and TRBJ2-3; possibly TRBD2 for D (5 bases). This CDR3 region has 15 residues. Deletions cut 0 bases from V and 0 bases from J, with 10 bases between. Germline CDR1 DFQATT, CDR2 SNEGSKA (reference sequence). The CDR3 DNA sequence: TGCAGTGCTAGAGATGACTATAGGAGCACAGATACGCAGTATTTT. Translated: CSARDDYRSTDTQYF.

The CDR3, as DNA: TGTGCCAGCAGTGAAATTGCGGGTACCGGGGAGCTGTTTTTT. Amino acids: CASSEIAGTGELFF. The chain combines TRBV2 with TRBJ2-2; perhaps TRBD2 as D (5 bases). Germline values: CDR1 SNHLY, CDR2 FYNNEI. Trimming took 2 bases from V and 5 from J, leaving 9 bases between them. The CDR3 loop spans 14 amino acids.

This clonotype has ten or more counts. This chain joins TRBV28 and TRBJ2-7; possible D gene TRBD1, 6 bases. Trimming stripped 4 bases from V and 7 bases from J, with 20 bases between. The CDR3 has 15 residues. Germline lookup yields CDR1 MDHEN and CDR2 SYDVKM. The CDR3 is CASSSPGAQGREQYF. CDR3 nucleotides: TGTGCCAGCAGTTCTCCCGGGGCCCAGGGGCGGGAGCAGTACTTC.

This clonotype was observed many times. The chain uses TRBV5-6 and TRBJ2-7; the match to TRBD2 covers 8 bases. The CDR3 loop spans 13 amino acids. V trimming: 2 bases; J trimming: 6 bases; junction bases outside the gene matches: 4. CDR1 and CDR2 (germline): SGHDT, YYEEEE. Here the CDR3 DNA reads TGTGCCAGCAGCTTCGGACTAGCCGCCGAGCAGTACTTC. Protein: CASSFGLAAEQYF.

Regarding this clonotype: A read error may be the cause here, since a much bigger clone is one base away. This chain links TRBV11-2 with TRBJ2-1, with 9 bases identical to TRBD2. The junction had 8 bases not matched to a gene; V was cut back by 1 base and J by 10 bases. The CDR3 has 15 residues. Germline lookup yields CDR1 SGHAT and CDR2 FQNNGV. The CDR3 reads CASSLVAGDLYEQFF. The CDR3 region has the DNA TGTGCCAGCAGCTTAGTAGCGGGAGATCTGTACGAGCAGTTCTTC. The complete variable domain, with remaining parts taken from reference TRBV11-2 and TRBJ2-1, reads EAGVAQSPRYKIIEKRQSVAFWCNPISGHATLYWYQQILGQGPKLLIQFQNNGVVDDSQLPKDRFSAERLKGVDSTLKIQPAKLEDSAVYLCASSLVAGDLYEQFFGPGTRLTVL.

This clonotype has ten or more counts. The chain has TRBV11-2 and TRBJ1-2; weak D call: TRBD1 (6 bases). The germline V gene has CDR1 SGHAT and CDR2 FQNNGV. The CDR3 consists of 14 residues. The V and J ends lost 0 bases and 7 bases respectively, with 12 bases between them. The CDR3 is CASSLDGNRAGYTF. The CDR3 coding sequence is TGTGCCAGCAGCTTAGATGGGAACAGGGCTGGCTACACCTTC.

The chain carries TRBV7-2 and TRBJ2-2; D is possibly TRBD2 (6 bases). Per germline, CDR1 SGHTA and CDR2 FQGNSA. The V end lost 2 bases, the J end lost 6 bases, and 13 bases lay between the germline ends. CDR3 length: 15 amino acids. The CDR3: CASSLYGSAAGELFF. Here the CDR3 DNA reads TGTGCCAGCAGCTTATACGGGAGTGCGGCCGGGGAGCTGTTTTTT.